The clone carrying this TCR beta chain was seen many times. Its specificity is not known. In TCRdb, the 5' RACE reads were re-called with MiXCR into one record per CDR3 protein. The sample gives about 210,000 distinct CDR3 sequences, approximately 6.3% of which show up once; roughly 1% is in the top ten. V was cut by 5 bases and J by 3 bases, with 14 bases left in between. In germline, CDR1 is SEHNR, CDR2 FQNEAQ (reference sequence). This CDR3 region has 14 residues. The entry originates in a study of T cells after yellow fever vaccination. Whole-study results and caveats: Detected again after the booster were most primary-vaccination clones, at 95% to 96% CD4 and roughly 88% CD8.

The starting material was CD4+ T cells sorted from PBMCs, obtained on the day of the yellow fever booster vaccination. V usage is TRBV7-9 and J usage is TRBJ2-7; no clear D. The receptor's source is a man aged 25 to 40 who received the YFV17D yellow fever vaccine. The DNA for the CDR3 is TGTGCCAGCAGCCCTAACCCCCCGGACTACGAGCAGTACTTC. It is translated as CASSPNPPDYEQYF.